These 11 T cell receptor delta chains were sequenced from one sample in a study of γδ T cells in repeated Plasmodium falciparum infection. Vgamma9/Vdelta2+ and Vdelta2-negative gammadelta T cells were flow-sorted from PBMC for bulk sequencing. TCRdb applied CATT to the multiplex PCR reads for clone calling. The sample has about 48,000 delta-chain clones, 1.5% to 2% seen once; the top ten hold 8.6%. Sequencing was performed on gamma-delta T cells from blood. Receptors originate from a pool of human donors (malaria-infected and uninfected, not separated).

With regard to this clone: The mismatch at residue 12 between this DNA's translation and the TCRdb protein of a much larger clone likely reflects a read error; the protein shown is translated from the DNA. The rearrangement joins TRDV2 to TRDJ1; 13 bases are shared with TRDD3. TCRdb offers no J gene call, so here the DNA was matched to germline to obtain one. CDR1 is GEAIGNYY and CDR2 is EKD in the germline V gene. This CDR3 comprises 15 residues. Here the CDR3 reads CACDQTGGYGDELIF. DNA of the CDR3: TGTGCCTGTGACCAAACTGGGGGATACGGCGATGAACTCATCTTT.

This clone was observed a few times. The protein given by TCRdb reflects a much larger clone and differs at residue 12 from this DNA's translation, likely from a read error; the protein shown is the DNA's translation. CDR3 DNA: TGTGCCTGTGACACAGTAGGAATGGGGGTTAACGCCGATAAACTCATCTTT. This codes for CACDTVGMGVNADKLIF. The V gene is TRDV2, the J gene TRDJ1; possible D gene TRDD3, 6 bases. TCRdb gives no J gene; it was assigned here by matching the DNA to germline. This CDR3 is built from 17 residues. Germline V CDR1 and CDR2: GEAIGNYY, EKD. The V end lost 1 base, the J end lost 3 bases, and 20 bases lay between the germline ends.

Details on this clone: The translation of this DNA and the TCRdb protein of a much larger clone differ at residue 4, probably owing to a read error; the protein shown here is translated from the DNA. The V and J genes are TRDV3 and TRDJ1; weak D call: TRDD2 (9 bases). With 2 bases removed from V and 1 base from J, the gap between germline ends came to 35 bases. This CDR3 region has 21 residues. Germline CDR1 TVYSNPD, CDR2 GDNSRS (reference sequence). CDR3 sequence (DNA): TGTGCCTTTCGTGAGCCTTCCTACTTGCTGGGGGACCCTCCTATCACCGATAAACTCATCTTT. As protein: CAFREPSYLLGDPPITDKLIF.

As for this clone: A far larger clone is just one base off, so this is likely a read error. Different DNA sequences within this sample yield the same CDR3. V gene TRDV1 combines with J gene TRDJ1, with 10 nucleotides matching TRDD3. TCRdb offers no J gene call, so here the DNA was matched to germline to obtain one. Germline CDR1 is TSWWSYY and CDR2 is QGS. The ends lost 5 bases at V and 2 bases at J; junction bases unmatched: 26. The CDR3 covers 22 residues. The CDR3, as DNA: TGTGCTCTTGGGCTCCCATTAGGCCGTAGTACGGGGGGATACGGTACTACCGATAAACTCATCTTT. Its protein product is CALGLPLGRSTGGYGTTDKLIF.

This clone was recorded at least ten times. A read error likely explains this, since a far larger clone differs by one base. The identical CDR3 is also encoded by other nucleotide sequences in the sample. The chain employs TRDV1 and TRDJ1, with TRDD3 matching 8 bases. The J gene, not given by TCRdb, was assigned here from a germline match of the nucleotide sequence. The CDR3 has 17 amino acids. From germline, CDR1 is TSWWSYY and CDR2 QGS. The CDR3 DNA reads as TGTGCCCTTGGGGAACGGCCTCCGGGGGATATAACCGATAAACTCATCTTT. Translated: CALGERPPGDITDKLIF.

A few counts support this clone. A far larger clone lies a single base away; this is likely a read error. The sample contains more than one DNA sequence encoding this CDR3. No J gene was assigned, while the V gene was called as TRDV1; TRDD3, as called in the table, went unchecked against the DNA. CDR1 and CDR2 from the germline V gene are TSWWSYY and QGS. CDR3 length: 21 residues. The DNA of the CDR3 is TGTGCTCTTGGGGATGCCCTGGGGATACGGATAAGCTCCTGGGACACACGACAGATATTTTTC. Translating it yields CALGDALGIRISSWDTRQIFF.

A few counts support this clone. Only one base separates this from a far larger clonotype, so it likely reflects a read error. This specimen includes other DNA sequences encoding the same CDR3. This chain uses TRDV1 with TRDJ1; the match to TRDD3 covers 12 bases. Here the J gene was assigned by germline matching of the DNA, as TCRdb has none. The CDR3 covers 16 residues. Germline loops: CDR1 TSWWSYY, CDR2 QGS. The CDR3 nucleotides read TGTGCCCTTGGGAATAACTGGGGGATACACGTCGATAAACTCATCTTT. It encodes CALGNNWGIHVDKLIF.

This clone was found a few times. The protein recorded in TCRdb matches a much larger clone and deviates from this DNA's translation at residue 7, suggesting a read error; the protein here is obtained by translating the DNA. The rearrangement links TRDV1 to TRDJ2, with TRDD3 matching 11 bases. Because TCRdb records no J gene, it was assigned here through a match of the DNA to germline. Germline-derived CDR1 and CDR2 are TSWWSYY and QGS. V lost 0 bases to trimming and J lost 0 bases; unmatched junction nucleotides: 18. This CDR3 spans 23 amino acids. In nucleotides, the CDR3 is TGTGCTCTTGGGGAACTCCCCTTCCTACCCCACTGGGGGATAAACCCTTTGACAGCACAACTCTTCTTT. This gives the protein CALGELPFLPHWGINPLTAQLFF.

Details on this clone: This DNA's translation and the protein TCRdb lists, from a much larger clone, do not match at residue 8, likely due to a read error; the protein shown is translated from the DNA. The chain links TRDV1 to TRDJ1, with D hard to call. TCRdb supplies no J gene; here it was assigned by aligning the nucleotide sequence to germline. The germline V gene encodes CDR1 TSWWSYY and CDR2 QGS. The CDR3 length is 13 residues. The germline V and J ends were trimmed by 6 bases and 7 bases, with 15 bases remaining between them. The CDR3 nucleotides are TGTGCTCTTGGAATAAACCTGGCTACTAAACTCATCTTT. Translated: CALGINLATKLIF.

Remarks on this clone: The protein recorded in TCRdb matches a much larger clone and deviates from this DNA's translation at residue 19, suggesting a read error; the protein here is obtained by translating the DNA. In DNA, the CDR3 is TGTGCTCTTGGGTCACAAGGCGGTCCTACGGCTCTGGGGATCCCCCCTAAACTCACCTTT. This translates into CALGSQGGPTALGIPPKLTF. The J segment was not called; the V segment is TRDV1; the table's D call of TRDD3 was not tested on the DNA. Germline values: CDR1 TSWWSYY, CDR2 QGS. The CDR3 totals 20 residues.

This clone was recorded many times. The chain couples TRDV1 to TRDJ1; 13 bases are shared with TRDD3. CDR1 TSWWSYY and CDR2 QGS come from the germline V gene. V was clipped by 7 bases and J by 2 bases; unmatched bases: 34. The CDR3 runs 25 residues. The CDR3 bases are TGTGCTCTTGTGGACTGGGGCCTTCTTCCGTATCTACTGGGGGATACGCGGGCGATTACCGATAAACTCATCTTT. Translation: CALVDWGLLPYLLGDTRAITDKLIF.